The 13 T cell receptor beta chains given below trace back to one sample, sequenced in a study of cytomegalovirus exposure and HLA in healthy donors. The PCR employed 60 Vbeta primers together with 13 Jbeta primers. Produced via immunoSEQ multiplex PCR; TCRdb's table is partial and in-frame only. The data contain around 85,000 clones, roughly 75% of them seen just once; the ten biggest clones take up 1.1%. The material sequenced was PBMCs. The source is a male donor in good health and CMV-seronegative.

CDR3 bases: TGTGCCAGCAGTTACGCCAGCGAGTCCTACGAGCAGTACTTC. Translation: CASSYASESYEQYF. V gene TRBV6-5 combines with J gene TRBJ2-7, with unresolved D. V was clipped by 2 bases and J by 1 base, with 9 bases between them. There are 14 residues in the CDR3. Germline V gene lookup returns CDR1 MNHEY and CDR2 SVGAGI.

This clone was found once. V and J are TRBV18 and TRBJ2-7, with 9 bases that match TRBD1. Germline V gene lookup returns CDR1 KGHSH and CDR2 LQKENI. J was trimmed by 10 bases and V by 3 bases; bases with no gene match: 13. The CDR3 runs 15 residues. CDR3 protein: CASSPGRPEQGAQYF. The CDR3, as DNA: TGTGCCAGCTCACCGGGTCGGCCGGAACAGGGGGCCCAGTACTTC.

The chain recombines TRBV5-4 with TRBJ2-7; 7 positions match TRBD2. The V segment lost 0 bases and the J segment 7 bases; nucleotides outside the gene matches: 4. Germline-derived CDR1 and CDR2 are SGHNT and YYREEE (reference sequence). The CDR3 length is 13 residues. The CDR3 here is CASSLGEGGEQYF. The DNA for the CDR3 is TGTGCCAGCAGCTTGGGGGAGGGCGGGGAGCAGTACTTC. The full variable domain, completed using reference TRBV5-4 and TRBJ2-7, is ETGVTQSPTHLIKTRGQQVTLRCSSQSGHNTVSWYQQALGQGPQFIFQYYREEENGRGNFPPRFSGLQFPNYSSELNVNALELDDSALYLCASSLGEGGEQYFGPGTRLTVT.

This clone occurred once. The same CDR3 also results from other DNA sequences found in this sample. The chain employs TRBV13 and TRBJ1-1; D ambiguous. Trimming left V 0 bases short and J 2 bases short, with 7 bases between. There are 14 residues in the CDR3. Germline CDR1 and CDR2: PRHDT and FYEKMQ (reference sequence). DNA of the CDR3: TGTGCCAGCAGCTTAGGTCGGGGAAACACTGAAGCTTTCTTT. This sequence encodes CASSLGRGNTEAFF. The variable domain in full, completed from reference TRBV13 and TRBJ1-1, reads AAGVIQSPRHLIKEKRETATLKCYPIPRHDTVYWYQQGPGQDPQFLISFYEKMQSDKGSIPDRFSAQQFSDYHSELNMSSLELGDSALYFCASSLGRGNTEAFFGQGTRLTVV.

The chain uses TRBV30 and TRBJ2-5, with D possibly being TRBD2 (6 bases). Germline CDR1 reads GTSNPN; CDR2 reads SVGIG (reference sequence). This CDR3 region has 14 residues. Trimming shortened V by 2 bases and J by 1 base, and 11 bases separated the two germline ends. The CDR3 sequence: CAWSRAGIQETQYF. As DNA, the CDR3 is TGTGCCTGGAGTCGGGCGGGGATCCAAGAGACCCAGTACTTC. The full variable domain, with the rest looked up from reference TRBV30 and TRBJ2-5, is SQTIHQWPATLVQPVGSPLSLECTVEGTSNPNLYWYRQAAGRGLQLLFYSVGIGQISSEVPQNLSASRPQDRQFILSSKKLLLSDSGFYLCAWSRAGIQETQYFGPGTRLLVL.

The count of this clone is one. In nucleotides, the CDR3 is TGTGCCAGCAGCAGAGGACTAGCGGGGGGGTCGGATACGCAGTATTTT. Protein: CASSRGLAGGSDTQYF. The chain recombines TRBV27 with TRBJ2-3, with TRBD2 matching over 15 bases. The CDR3 contains 16 residues. CDR1 and CDR2 from the germline V gene are MNHEY and SMNVEV (reference sequence). V lost 6 bases, J lost 6 bases, and 7 bases stayed unmatched.

The chain carries TRBV2 and TRBJ2-1; 10 nucleotides align to TRBD2. Germline loops: CDR1 SNHLY, CDR2 FYNNEI. The J segment lost 7 bases and the V segment lost 4 bases, leaving 10 bases of the junction unmatched. The CDR3 runs 16 residues. CDR3 sequence reads: CASSGGGAGGQNEQFF. The CDR3 bases are TGTGCCAGCAGTGGGGGGGGAGCGGGGGGGCAGAATGAGCAGTTCTTC. The full variable domain, completed using reference TRBV2 and TRBJ2-1, is EPEVTQTPSHQVTQMGQEVILRCVPISNHLYFYWYRQILGQKVEFLVSFYNNEISEKSEIFDDQFSVERPDGSNFTLKIRSTKLEDSAMYFCASSGGGAGGQNEQFFGPGTRLTVL.

Notes on this clone: One junction end does not reproduce the germline sequence, and a read error may be involved. The chain uses TRBV19 and TRBJ1-5; no definite D call. The CDR3 contains 13 residues. CDR1 is LNHDA, CDR2 SQIVND, per germline (reference sequence). In DNA, the CDR3 is TGTGCCAGTAGTATTAGTAGCAATCAGCCCCAGAATTTT. Translation: CASSISSNQPQNF.

The chain couples TRBV7-9 to TRBJ2-7; 10 bases line up with TRBD1. The CDR3 is made up of 17 amino acids. Germline V gene sequence: CDR1 SEHNR, CDR2 FQNEAQ (reference sequence). Trimming took 4 bases from V and 1 from J; bases not matched to a gene: 10. The CDR3 nucleotides are TGTGCCAGCAGCTCGATTCCGGGACAGGGGACATCCTACGAGCAGTACTTC. This translates into CASSSIPGQGTSYEQYF.

The chain is built from TRBV6-5 and TRBJ2-3; possibly TRBD2 for D (6 bases). The ends were cut back, 0 bases at V and 7 bases at J, with 17 bases in the middle. The CDR3 runs 16 residues. CDR1 MNHEY and CDR2 SVGAGI come from the germline V gene. The CDR3 sequence is CASSYSVGGKLNTQYF. Written as DNA, the CDR3 is TGTGCCAGCAGTTACTCCGTTGGCGGGAAACTAAATACGCAGTATTTT.

The rearrangement joins TRBV29-1 to TRBJ1-2; 9 bases are a match to TRBD1. This CDR3 is 12 amino acids long. V lost 7 bases and J lost 8; bases outside the gene matches: 8. The germline V gene encodes CDR1 SQVTM and CDR2 ANQGSEA. The CDR3 nucleotides read TGCAGCGCTGGGGACAGGGACTCCGGCTACACCTTC. Residues: CSAGDRDSGYTF. The entire variable domain, with the rest obtained from reference TRBV29-1 and TRBJ1-2, is as follows: SAVISQKPSRDICQRGTSLTIQCQVDSQVTMMFWYRQQPGQSLTLIATANQGSEATYESGFVIDKFPISRPNLTFSTLTVSNMSPEDSSIYLCSAGDRDSGYTFGSGTRLTVV.

The rearrangement joins TRBV4-2 to TRBJ1-2; 9 nucleotides line up with TRBD1. With V trimmed by 3 bases and J by 3 bases, 5 bases remained unmatched. Germline V CDR1 and CDR2: LGHNA, YNFKEQ. The CDR3 contains 15 residues. The CDR3 protein is CASSQGQGEDYGYTF. CDR3 sequence (DNA): TGTGCCAGCAGCCAGGGACAGGGTGAGGACTATGGCTACACCTTC.

The chain joins TRBV27 to TRBJ1-6; the D gene is possibly TRBD1 (6 bases). From germline, CDR1 is MNHEY and CDR2 SMNVEV (reference sequence). Between the trimmed V and J ends, which lost 5 bases and 8 bases, there was a span of 13 bases. The CDR3 totals 14 residues. The DNA for the CDR3 is TGTGCCAGCAGTACAAACAGGGCTGATTCACCCCTCCACTTT. Translating gives CASSTNRADSPLHF.